The entry below gives a single TCR beta chain sequence along with its context. Its specificity is not known. Each CDR3 protein gets one entry after TCRdb re-called the reads with MiXCR. The table records about 740,000 distinct CDR3 sequences, roughly 36% of them present only once. The CDR3 has 12 residues. V was pared by 4 bases and J by 5 bases, with 9 bases between. This entry is derived from a study of T cell repertoires in cytomegalovirus infection. Study-level information: An indication of both CMV infection and matching HLA type came from public TCR beta signatures. General study results and limits: Clonotypes of TCR beta that were HLA-C-restricted and CMV-specific dominated the ex vivo response.

The V gene is TRBV12-3 or TRBV12-4, the J gene TRBJ2-7; D remains ambiguous. The receptor was derived from a human donor in good health (CMV status not recorded). Some clones in this sample may be carry-over from other donors' samples. Sequenced sample: PBMCs. This chain's CDR3 is CASSWVFDEQYF. The CDR3 DNA sequence: TGTGCCAGCAGTTGGGTTTTCGACGAGCAGTACTTC.